The clone carrying this T cell receptor beta chain appeared once. Its antigen is unknown. Here immunoSEQ multiplex PCR was the method, and the copy in TCRdb shows in-frame clones only, minus some. This table has some 110,000 clones, approximately 90% appearing once. Germline V gene lookup returns CDR1 PRHDT and CDR2 FYEKMQ (reference sequence). The CDR3 runs to 16 residues. V was pared by 0 bases and J by 7 bases, with 16 bases between. The data originate from a study of T cell responses to AZD1222 COVID-19 vaccine. Findings and limits, study-wide: There were repertoire samples only from the period after the peak T cell response.

The TCR comes from an adult in good health. The sample here was peripheral blood, taken on day 0 of AZD1222 vaccination. V gene TRBV13 combines with J gene TRBJ2-1, with a weak D call TRBD2 (6 bases). The CDR3 nucleotides are TGTGCCAGCAGCTTAGGTGGGCGGGAAACGGGGAATGAGCAGTTCTTC. Protein: CASSLGGRETGNEQFF.